The 10 T cell receptor beta chains given below trace back to one sample, sequenced in a study of beta chain features in type 1 diabetes. Study conclusions and caveats: Moderate but significant shortening of TCRB CDR3s was recorded in all four CD4+ subsets from Type 1 diabetes patients.

The whole isolated RNA underwent reverse transcription, so sequencing captured expressed TCRB transcripts. Clones were read by immunoSEQ multiplex PCR, and TCRdb kept only the in-frame ones, dropping some. The table lists a few hundred thousand clones, over 10% of them singletons. These receptors are not linked to any known antigen. Sample: naive CD4+ T cells from blood. Source of these receptors: a woman aged 18-35 years with type 1 diabetes.

This clone was seen more than once but under ten times. The CDR3 protein is CASSLWTVSGYGYTF. The CDR3 DNA is TGTGCCAGCAGTCTCTGGACAGTTAGTGGCTATGGCTACACCTTC. The rearrangement links TRBV7-9 to TRBJ1-2; possible D gene TRBD1, 6 bases. Looked up from germline, CDR1 is SEHNR and CDR2 is FQNEAQ (reference sequence). With 6 bases removed from V and 4 bases from J, the gap between germline ends came to 18 bases. This CDR3 region has 15 residues.

The sample holds a few counts of this clone. This sequence joins TRBV7-2 and TRBJ2-7; the D is unclear. CDR3 length: 14 amino acids. Trimming took 6 bases from V and 0 from J, leaving 12 bases between them. Germline CDR1 is SGHTA and CDR2 is FQGNSA. DNA of the CDR3: TGTGCCAGCAGTCTCCATAGGAGCTCCTACGAGCAGTACTTC. Protein product: CASSLHRSSYEQYF.

The chain uses TRBV28 and TRBJ2-7; D gene uncertain. V dropped 6 bases and J dropped 5 bases, with 11 bases sitting between them. The germline V gene has CDR1 MDHEN and CDR2 SYDVKM. The CDR3 spans 12 residues. CDR3 sequence reads: CASRARRHEQYF. In DNA, the CDR3 is TGTGCCAGCAGGGCCCGGCGGCACGAGCAGTACTTC.

Only a few counts were recorded for this clone. In DNA, the CDR3 is TGTGCCAGCAGTGGGGCACCTCCTAACTATGGCTACACCTTC. Translating it yields CASSGAPPNYGYTF. V gene TRBV6-5 combines with J gene TRBJ1-2, with TRBD1 as a possible D gene (5 bases). The V end was cut by 5 bases, the J end by 0 bases, with 10 bases between. Germline values: CDR1 MNHEY, CDR2 SVGAGI. The CDR3 sequence is 14 residues long.

This clone was counted between two and nine times. The chain combines TRBV29-1 with TRBJ1-5, with D possibly matching TRBD1 (6 bases). V shed 3 bases and J shed 6 bases, with 12 bases lying between them. The CDR3 loop spans 13 amino acids. The V gene's germline CDR1 is SQVTM and CDR2 ANQGSEA. The CDR3 region is CSVDTGYGQPQHF. The CDR3 coding sequence is TGCAGCGTTGATACAGGGTATGGTCAGCCCCAGCATTTT.

V gene TRBV15 combines with J gene TRBJ2-5; D not resolved. In germline, CDR1 is LNHNV, CDR2 YYDKDF (reference sequence). CDR3 length equals 14 residues. The germline V and J ends were trimmed by 1 base and 3 bases, with 9 bases remaining between them. The DNA of the CDR3 is TGTGCCACCAGCAGAGGTCCCACGGAAGAGACCCAGTACTTC. Amino acid sequence: CATSRGPTEETQYF. Full variable domain (rest looked up from reference TRBV15 and TRBJ2-5): DAMVIQNPRYQVTQFGKPVTLSCSQTLNHNVMYWYQQKSSQAPKLLFHYYDKDFNNEADTPDNFQSRRPNTSFCFLDIRSPGLGDTAMYLCATSRGPTEETQYFGPGTRLLVL.

This chain joins TRBV27 and TRBJ2-7; D is unresolved. Germline V CDR1 and CDR2: MNHEY, SMNVEV (reference sequence). Trimming shortened V by 4 bases and J by 3 bases, and 10 bases separated the two germline ends. The CDR3 runs to 13 residues. This CDR3 reads CASSSALLYEQYF. The CDR3 nucleotides are TGTGCCAGCAGTTCCGCTCTACTCTACGAGCAGTACTTC.

The rearrangement uses TRBV6-5 and TRBJ2-1; possible D gene TRBD2, 6 bases. Germline lookup yields CDR1 MNHEY and CDR2 SVGAGI. V lost 4 bases and J 9 bases, leaving 10 bases between the germline ends. The CDR3 consists of 12 residues. CDR3 sequence (DNA): TGTGCCAGCAGTTCGCTGGGAGGTGAGCAGTTCTTC. Residues: CASSSLGGEQFF.

The table lists this clone with a few counts. This chain uses TRBV23-1 with TRBJ2-5; 8 bases fit TRBD1. TRBV23-1 belongs to the ORF category, with a function that is uncertain. The CDR3 covers 15 residues. The ends lost 6 bases at V and 0 bases at J; junction bases unmatched: 6. In DNA form, the CDR3 reads TGCGCCAGCAGGACACAGGGGGAGGACCAAGAGACCCAGTACTTC. Protein sequence: CASRTQGEDQETQYF.

This clone was detected a few times. This chain links TRBV18 with TRBJ2-5; no clear D. The CDR3 is 13 residues long. CDR1 and CDR2 (germline): KGHSH, LQKENI. Trimming cost V 2 bases and J 3 bases, with 7 bases left between them. DNA for the CDR3: TGTGCCAGCTCACCAAATGCGAAAGAGACCCAGTACTTC. Translating gives CASSPNAKETQYF.